This TCR beta chain was observed in a study of blood T cells in healthy people across ages. Whole-study findings and limits: Aged donors had fewer naive CD4+ cells and lower diversity than long-lived donors.

A second PCR of roughly 7 to 11 cycles used a sample-barcoded 5' primer and a J-beta primer mix. TCRdb redid the calling of the 5' RACE reads with MiXCR, one entry per CDR3 protein. The sample records around 800,000 distinct CDR3 sequences, around 45% being singletons. Concerning this clonotype itself: The antigen is unknown.

The CDR3 spans 17 residues. Trimming at V came to 3 bases and at J to 1 base, leaving 4 bases not matched to a gene. Germline assignment: CDR1 KGHSH and CDR2 LQKENI. Sequencing was carried out using blood. The sequence came from a man between 60 and 70 years old in good health. The rearrangement joins TRBV18 to TRBJ2-3, with 13 nucleotides matching TRBD2. Here the CDR3 reads CASSPGGLAGGTDTQYF. CDR3 DNA: TGTGCCAGCTCACCGGGAGGACTAGCGGGGGGCACAGATACGCAGTATTTT.